Listed below are T cell receptor beta chains from one sample, sequenced in a study of shared T cell receptors in the human thymus. The repertoire was sequenced with immunoSEQ multiplex PCR; TCRdb's copy has only in-frame clones and lacks some. The sample consists of approximately 580,000 clones, about 80% of them appearing once. These same data were also listed under a study on human thymus T cells.

The source material was thymocytes. The receptor source for this set is a boy less than two years old with a congenital heart defect. Each CDR3 is given with its conserved first and last residue. Fields, in order: V gene, J gene, CDR3 length, CDR3 protein.

V gene: TRBV7-9; J gene: TRBJ2-3; CDR3 length: 17; CDR3 protein: CASSLKTSGRVVDTQYF
V gene: TRBV25-1; J gene: TRBJ1-3; CDR3 length: 16; CDR3 protein: CASSSRTGHSGNTIYF
V gene: TRBV6-6; J gene: TRBJ2-1; CDR3 length: 13; CDR3 protein: CASSPGSSNEQFF
V gene: TRBV7-9; J gene: TRBJ1-5; CDR3 length: 15; CDR3 protein: CASSIGQYSNQPQHF
V gene: TRBV19; J gene: TRBJ2-1; CDR3 length: 16; CDR3 protein: CASSMRSSSSYNEQFF
V gene: TRBV6-4; J gene: TRBJ2-5; CDR3 length: 15; CDR3 protein: CASSSLAGGQETQYF
V gene: TRBV10-3; J gene: TRBJ2-3; CDR3 length: 16; CDR3 protein: CAISGVTSDMGDTQYF
V gene: TRBV28; J gene: TRBJ2-7; CDR3 length: 13; CDR3 protein: CASSYRFSYEQYF
V gene: TRBV14; J gene: TRBJ2-1; CDR3 length: 16; CDR3 protein: CASSQASRGLYNEQFF
V gene: TRBV2; J gene: TRBJ2-6; CDR3 length: 17; CDR3 protein: CAVGTGDRYSGANVLTF
V gene: TRBV6-5; J gene: TRBJ1-1; CDR3 length: 15; CDR3 protein: CASSPVNRGVLEAFF
V gene: TRBV19; J gene: TRBJ1-2; CDR3 length: 13; CDR3 protein: CASSIRQGGGYTF
V gene: TRBV15; J gene: TRBJ2-2; CDR3 length: 18; CDR3 protein: CATSLARTSGRFTGELFF
V gene: TRBV11-2; J gene: TRBJ1-2; CDR3 length: 16; CDR3 protein: CASTLGSLPDVYGYTF
V gene: TRBV7-2; J gene: TRBJ2-3; CDR3 length: 17; CDR3 protein: CASSNIPGQGLKDTQYF
V gene: TRBV5-4; J gene: TRBJ2-1; CDR3 length: 15; CDR3 protein: CASARKDSPPNEQFF
V gene: TRBV9; J gene: TRBJ2-3; CDR3 length: 13; CDR3 protein: CASSVAPGDTQYF
V gene: TRBV27; J gene: TRBJ2-5; CDR3 length: 15; CDR3 protein: CASSLFASGQETQYF
V gene: TRBV7-2; J gene: TRBJ2-1; CDR3 length: 13; CDR3 protein: CASSLGRDNEQFF
V gene: TRBV25-1; J gene: TRBJ1-2; CDR3 length: 12; CDR3 protein: CASKLSGGGYTF
V gene: TRBV29-1; J gene: TRBJ2-1; CDR3 length: 19; CDR3 protein: CSAPDDSPVGDRGNHEQFF
V gene: TRBV28; J gene: TRBJ1-2; CDR3 length: 14; CDR3 protein: CASRPDRRYYGYTF
V gene: TRBV7-9; J gene: TRBJ2-6; CDR3 length: 16; CDR3 protein: CASTEVEGSGANVLTF
V gene: TRBV4-1; J gene: TRBJ2-3; CDR3 length: 14; CDR3 protein: CASSLGGPLATQYF
V gene: TRBV6-5; J gene: TRBJ1-1; CDR3 length: 15; CDR3 protein: CASSYGGPGRTEAFF
V gene: TRBV11-2; J gene: TRBJ1-2; CDR3 length: 16; CDR3 protein: CASSLGRNRPNYGYTF
V gene: TRBV5-6; J gene: -; CDR3 length: 16; CDR3 protein: CASSQEGSGIPYEQYF
V gene: TRBV19; J gene: TRBJ2-2; CDR3 length: 18; CDR3 protein: CASSIYRQGYSNTGELFF
V gene: TRBV10-2; J gene: TRBJ2-2; CDR3 length: 13; CDR3 protein: CASSDCGTGELFF
V gene: TRBV25-1; J gene: TRBJ1-4; CDR3 length: 15; CDR3 protein: CASSEPGQGGEKLFF
V gene: TRBV12-5; J gene: TRBJ2-7; CDR3 length: 15; CDR3 protein: CASGFDRVGNYEQYF